Below, 25 T cell receptor beta chains from the same sample are listed, as sequenced in a study of CXCR3-negative and CXCR3-positive naive CD8 T cells. Via 5' RACE with UMI labels, TRB cDNA libraries were prepared. TCRdb reprocessed the 5' RACE reads and keeps a single row for each CDR3 protein, giving no DNA. Its clone listing holds about 130,000 distinct CDR3 sequences. Sequenced sample: naive CXCR3- CD8+ T cells from blood. The subset was: CD45RO-CCR7+CD27+CD95- naive CD8+ T cells lacking CXCR3 (TNR3-). The receptors were sampled from a human donor in good health. Some clones in this sample may be carry-over from other donors' samples.

The chain employs TRBV28 and TRBJ2-7; TCRdb's D call, TRBD1, is unchecked because there is no DNA. This CDR3 is 15 amino acids long. Germline CDR1 MDHEN, CDR2 SYDVKM. The CDR3 sequence: CASSLGTGTPYEQYF.

The chain is built from TRBV3-1 and TRBJ2-1. Germline CDR1 reads LGHDT; CDR2 reads YNNKEL (reference sequence). The CDR3 consists of 18 residues. CDR3 loop: CASSQVGGSVGSYNEHFF.

The gene calls are TRBV5-1 and TRBJ2-4; TCRdb picks TRBD2, but there is no DNA to check that call. This CDR3 spans 15 amino acids. CDR1 is SGHRS, CDR2 YFSETQ, per germline. CDR3 amino acids: CASSPLAGSKNIQYF.

The genes are TRBV18 and TRBJ2-5. The CDR3 runs 15 residues. CDR1 is KGHSH, CDR2 LQKENI, per germline. CDR3 region: CASSQRGLTGETQYF. Variable domain in full (rest from reference TRBV18 and TRBJ2-5): NAGVMQNPRHLVRRRGQEARLRCSPMKGHSHVYWYRQLPEEGLKFMVYLQKENIIDESGMPKERFSAEFPKEGPSILRIQQVVRGDSAAYFCASSQRGLTGETQYFGPGTRLLVL.

This CDR3 reads CASSHLESTDTQYF. V gene TRBV12-3 or TRBV12-4 combines with J gene TRBJ2-3. The length of the CDR3 is 14 residues.

V usage is TRBV29-1 and J usage is TRBJ2-2; there is no DNA to check the TCRdb D call of TRBD1. CDR1 is SQVTM and CDR2 is ANQGSEA in the germline V gene. This CDR3 is built from 14 residues. CDR3 in amino acids: CSVGGGSPNGELFF.

The chain couples TRBV10-1 to TRBJ2-1; TCRdb's D call of TRBD1 is untestable without DNA. Per germline, CDR1 WNHNN and CDR2 SYGVQD (reference sequence). The CDR3 runs to 14 residues. CDR3 loop: CASSARTGKNEQFF.

The genes are TRBV30 and TRBJ2-1; TCRdb's assignment of TRBD1 cannot be checked, as there is no DNA. This CDR3 is built from 13 residues. Per the germline V gene, CDR1 is GTSNPN and CDR2 is SVGIG (reference sequence). The CDR3 loop is CAWSVLSRDEQFF.

The chain uses TRBV5-5 and TRBJ2-3; the TRBD2 assignment by TCRdb is unverifiable without DNA. Germline CDR1 reads SGHKS; CDR2 reads YYEKEE (reference sequence). The CDR3 extends over 16 amino acids. This CDR3 is CASSQGLAGWGDTQYF.

The V and J genes are TRBV12-3 or TRBV12-4 and TRBJ1-5. The CDR3 sequence is 14 residues long. CDR3 loop: CASSFGPSNQPQHF.

The genes are TRBV5-6 and TRBJ2-5. Germline V CDR1 and CDR2: SGHDT, YYEEEE. The CDR3 has 12 residues. The CDR3 reads CASSLASMTQYF.

CDR3 protein: CASSYSGTNQPQHF. The chain has TRBV27 and TRBJ1-5; TCRdb's D call, TRBD1, is unchecked because there is no DNA. CDR3 length equals 14 residues. CDR1 is MNHEY and CDR2 is SMNVEV in the germline V gene (reference sequence).

The V gene is TRBV7-9, the J gene TRBJ2-5; TCRdb returns TRBD1, unconfirmable since there is no DNA. The CDR3 contains 12 residues. CDR1 and CDR2 (germline): SEHNR, FQNEAQ (reference sequence). The CDR3 here is CASSLVDRSQYF.

This chain uses TRBV7-6 with TRBJ2-3; with no DNA, the TCRdb D assignment of TRBD1 cannot be verified. This CDR3 comprises 14 residues. Germline CDR1 is SGHVS and CDR2 is FNYEAQ. The CDR3 is CASSPAGGADTQYF.

V usage is TRBV11-1 and J usage is TRBJ1-1; TCRdb's D call of TRBD1 is untestable without DNA. The germline CDR1 and CDR2 sequences are SGHAT and FQDESV (reference sequence). The CDR3 is 13 residues long. CDR3: CASSPGGFTEAFF. The whole variable domain, filled in from reference TRBV11-1 and TRBJ1-1, reads EAEVAQSPRYKITEKSQAVAFWCDPISGHATLYWYRQILGQGPELLVQFQDESVVDDSQLPKDRFSAERLKGVDSTLKIQPAELGDSAMYLCASSPGGFTEAFFGQGTRLTVV.

The chain employs TRBV28 and TRBJ2-3; TCRdb's D gene call, TRBD1, goes unchecked for lack of DNA. Germline V gene lookup returns CDR1 MDHEN and CDR2 SYDVKM. The CDR3 totals 13 residues. The CDR3 sequence: CASTPGGADTQYF.

V is TRBV12-3 or TRBV12-4 and J is TRBJ2-7; TCRdb selects TRBD2, and the lack of DNA leaves this call unchecked. This CDR3 region has 14 residues. CDR3 amino acids: CASSNSGGTYEQYF.

The CDR3 region is CSVETAGASYEQYF. The chain couples TRBV29-1 to TRBJ2-7; TCRdb picks TRBD1, but there is no DNA to check that call. CDR1 and CDR2 from the germline V gene are SQVTM and ANQGSEA. The CDR3 has 14 residues.

The chain links TRBV10-3 to TRBJ1-3. The CDR3 totals 18 residues. In germline, CDR1 is ENHRY, CDR2 SYGVKD. The CDR3 is CAISEFGEITDSGNTIYF.

The rearrangement joins TRBV20-1 to TRBJ1-5; TCRdb indicates TRBD1, and absent DNA this call remains unverified. Germline values: CDR1 DFQATT, CDR2 SNEGSKA (reference sequence). The CDR3 spans 13 residues. This chain's CDR3 is CSARQGADQPQHF.

The V and J genes are TRBV12-3 or TRBV12-4 and TRBJ2-5; TCRdb returns TRBD1, unconfirmable since there is no DNA. This CDR3 is built from 15 residues. Here the CDR3 reads CASSFGGQIVETQYF.

The chain links TRBV7-7 to TRBJ2-5; TCRdb selects TRBD2, and the lack of DNA leaves this call unchecked. The germline gives CDR1 SSHAT, CDR2 FNYEAQ (reference sequence). CDR3 length: 18 residues. This CDR3 reads CASSLTWLAGGPRETQYF.

The chain links TRBV5-5 to TRBJ1-5; TCRdb proposes TRBD1, but this gene call is untestable without DNA. Germline CDR1 SGHKS, CDR2 YYEKEE (reference sequence). The CDR3 spans 18 residues. CDR3 loop: CASSDPDRRGWSNQPQHF.

The chain has TRBV11-2 and TRBJ2-1. Germline V gene sequence: CDR1 SGHAT, CDR2 FQNNGV. The CDR3 extends over 11 amino acids. The CDR3 loop is CASSLFNEQFF.

This chain joins TRBV4-1 and TRBJ2-1; without DNA, the TCRdb call of TRBD2 cannot be checked. CDR1 and CDR2 from the germline V gene are MGHRA and YSYEKL. The CDR3 runs to 15 residues. CDR3 amino acids: CASSRSAGAYNEQFF.